This T cell receptor (beta chain) derives from a study of OX40 agonist ivuxolimab in advanced cancers. Produced via immunoSEQ multiplex PCR; TCRdb's table is partial and in-frame only. This sample has tens of thousands of clones, with under 90% found just once. Trimming removed 6 bases from V and 7 bases from J, with 20 bases in between. Germline V gene sequence: CDR1 SGHTS, CDR2 YDEGEE. The CDR3 runs to 15 residues. This clone was counted between two and nine times. What it binds is not known. Study outcomes and limitations: Both CD4+ and CD8+ T cell populations in blood had undergone clonal expansion by week 6 at 0.1 to 3.0 mg/kg.

This receptor was obtained from an adult with an advanced solid tumor such as melanoma, head and neck, liver or kidney cancer. This chain connects TRBV5-8 to TRBJ2-1; a possible D gene is TRBD2 (7 bases). Material: CD4+ or CD8+ T cells sorted from blood, obtained in a trial of the OX40 agonist ivuxolimab. The CDR3 protein is CASILPGGRVNEQFF. The CDR3 DNA reads TGTGCCAGCATCCTTCCGGGGGGCCGGGTGAATGAGCAGTTCTTC.